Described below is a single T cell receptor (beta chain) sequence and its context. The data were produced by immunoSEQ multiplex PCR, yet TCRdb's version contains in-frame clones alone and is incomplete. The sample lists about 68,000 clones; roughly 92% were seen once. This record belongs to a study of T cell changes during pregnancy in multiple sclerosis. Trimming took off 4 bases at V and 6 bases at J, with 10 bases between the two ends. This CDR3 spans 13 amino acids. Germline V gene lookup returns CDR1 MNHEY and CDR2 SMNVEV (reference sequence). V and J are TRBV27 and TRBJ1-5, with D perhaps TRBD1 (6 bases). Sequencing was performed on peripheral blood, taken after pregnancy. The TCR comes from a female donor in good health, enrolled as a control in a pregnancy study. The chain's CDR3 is CASSWGPGQPQHF. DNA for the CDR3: TGTGCCAGCAGTTGGGGGCCCGGTCAGCCCCAGCATTTT.